This is a list of T cell receptor beta chains from one sample in a study of neurological immune-mediated disorders. Using its own MiXCR run on the 5' RACE reads, TCRdb lists one record per CDR3 protein. The table includes just under 20,000 distinct CDR3 sequences, approximately 7.3% detected once. Sequences were obtained from CD8+ T cells from blood. These TCRs come from a woman between 25 and 40 years old with HTLV-1-associated myelopathy (HAM/TSP). The CDR3 runs from the conserved cysteine through the conserved F or W. D genes are given only for firm matches. A row's size may be missing; if present it is once, few, many or a size class.

clone_size	d_call	v_call	j_call	cdr3_nt	cdr3_aa
many	-	TRBV7-6	TRBJ2-3	TGTGCCAGCAGCCCCCGCCCAGGGGGGAGCACAGATACGCAGTATTTT	CASSPRPGGSTDTQYF
-	-	TRBV19	TRBJ1-1	TGTGCTGTAGGGGGGACTGAAGCTTTATTT	CAVGGTEALF
once	TRBD1	TRBV5-1	TRBJ1-1	TGCGCCAGCAGAGCTCCGGGACAGAACCAACTAAAAGCTTTCTTT	CASRAPGQNQLKAFF
many	-	TRBV27	TRBJ2-7	TGTGCCAGCAAACCGGGACATCTTTACGAGCAGTACTTC	CASKPGHLYEQYF
many	TRBD2	TRBV20-1	TRBJ2-3	TGCAGTGCTGAAACCGGGACTAGCGGGGGAATAGATACGCAGTATTTT	CSAETGTSGGIDTQYF
many	TRBD1	TRBV5-1	TRBJ1-1	TGCGCCAGCAGCCCCAGGACAGGGGGAGTAGGTACTGAAGCTTTCTTT	CASSPRTGGVGTEAFF
many	-	TRBV5-1	TRBJ2-1	TGCGCCAGCAGCTTCAGGACTGGTTTTAATGAGCAGTTCTTC	CASSFRTGFNEQFF
many	TRBD1	TRBV12-3/TRBV12-4	TRBJ1-6	TGTGCCAGCAGGGACAGGGGCTCACCCCTCCACTTT	CASRDRGSPLHF
medium-sized	TRBD1	TRBV20-1	TRBJ2-7	TGCAGTGCTGGAGGACAGGGGCTTCCCTACGAGCAGTACTTC	CSAGGQGLPYEQYF
many	TRBD1	TRBV2	TRBJ1-2	TGTGCCAGCACCGCACAGGGGGCATGGTATGGCTACACCTTC	CASTAQGAWYGYTF
many	-	TRBV21-1	TRBJ1-5	TGTGCCAGCAGCAAAGTGGCAAGTCAGCCCCAGCATTTT	CASSKVASQPQHF
many	-	TRBV6-4	TRBJ2-1	TGTGCCAGCAGTGAGGGAGAGGCTAGCAATGAGCAGTTCTTC	CASSEGEASNEQFF
many	-	TRBV15	TRBJ2-3	TGTGCCACCAGCAGAGATCTGACAGATACGCAGTATTTT	CATSRDLTDTQYF
many	-	TRBV20-1	TRBJ2-1	TGCAGTGCTAGGGGGGAGAGCTCCTACAATGAGCAGTTCTTC	CSARGESSYNEQFF
many	-	TRBV14	TRBJ2-1	TGTGCCAGCAGCCAAGAGTGGGAGCAGTTCTTC	CASSQEWEQFF
-	-	TRBV4-2	TRBJ1-1	TGTGCCAGCCGACCACAGACAAACACTGAAGCTTTCTTT	CASRPQTNTEAFF
many	TRBD2	TRBV27	TRBJ2-5	TGTGCCAGCAGTTTACTGAGCGGGGGGCCGCAAGAGACCCAGTACTTC	CASSLLSGGPQETQYF
many	TRBD1	TRBV20-1	TRBJ2-5	TGCAGTGCTAGATGGGACAGGGTCGAGACCCAGTACTTC	CSARWDRVETQYF
many	-	TRBV6-6	TRBJ2-7	TGTGCCAGCAGTGCCGGACAGACCTACGAGCAGTACTTC	CASSAGQTYEQYF
many	-	TRBV29-1	TRBJ2-1	TGCAGCGTTGATCAGCGGAATGAGCAGTTCTTC	CSVDQRNEQFF
many	-	TRBV11-2	TRBJ2-3	TGTGCCAGCAGCTTGGAGGGGGCCTCCACAGATACGCAGTATTTT	CASSLEGASTDTQYF
-	TRBD1	TRBV7-8	TRBJ1-1	TGTGCCAGCAGCTTCCGACAGGGAGGCACTGAAGCTTTCTTT	CASSFRQGGTEAFF
many	-	TRBV3-1	TRBJ2-2	TGTGCCAGCAGCGCCGTAACCAGTCCCCCCGGGGAGCTGTTTTTT	CASSAVTSPPGELFF
many	-	TRBV20-1	TRBJ1-3	TGCAGTGCTCGCAACCCCTCTGGAAACACCATATATTTT	CSARNPSGNTIYF
-	-	TRBV20-1	TRBJ1-1	TGCAGTGCTGGGGATCCTCAGGGAACTGAAGCTTTCTTT	CSAGDPQGTEAFF
many	TRBD2	TRBV6-4	TRBJ2-3	TGTGCCAGCAGTGAGACTAGCGGGGCTCCAGATACGCAGTATTTT	CASSETSGAPDTQYF
medium-sized	TRBD2	TRBV20-1	TRBJ2-1	TGCAGTGCTAGGACACTTACGGGACTAGCGGGGGGGCAGCAGTTCTTC	CSARTLTGLAGGQQFF